Each of the 15 T cell receptor beta chains below was sequenced from the same sample in a study of early T cells in non-severe SARS-CoV-2 infection. TCRdb itself ran the 5' RACE reads through MiXCR, one entry per CDR3 protein. The repertoire holds more than 60,000 distinct CDR3 sequences, with approximately 12% as singletons. The input for sequencing was whole blood, taken at baseline. These receptors all come from an adult who was a healthcare worker with PCR-confirmed SARS-CoV-2 infection or an uninfected control (not recorded which). The donor label of this sample is uncertain.

The chain employs TRBV10-2 and TRBJ2-3; D is uncertain. The germline V gene encodes CDR1 WSHSY and CDR2 SAAADI. The CDR3 sequence is 11 residues long. Trimming left V 6 bases short and J 3 bases short, with 4 bases between. This CDR3 is CASRETDTQYF. Written as DNA, the CDR3 is TGCGCCAGCAGAGAGACAGATACGCAGTATTTT.

The genes are TRBV29-1 and TRBJ2-3; D may be TRBD2 (7 bases). The V gene lost 3 bases and the J gene lost 0 bases, with 16 bases spanning the gap. The CDR3 has 16 amino acids. Germline V gene sequence: CDR1 SQVTM, CDR2 ANQGSEA. The DNA of the CDR3 is TGCAGCGTTGAGGGTAAGGGGGGGCCTAGCACAGATACGCAGTATTTT. Its translation: CSVEGKGGPSTDTQYF.

This clonotype was seen a few times. The chain is built from TRBV7-6 and TRBJ1-5, with 7 bases that match TRBD1. This CDR3 has 16 amino acids. The V and J ends lost 5 bases and 3 bases, in that order; junction bases with no gene match: 10. CDR1 is SGHVS and CDR2 is FNYEAQ in the germline V gene. DNA of the CDR3: TGTGCCAGCAGCCCCGAGGGGGCGAATTTCAATCAGCCCCAGCATTTT. Amino acids: CASSPEGANFNQPQHF.

The genes are TRBV5-1 and TRBJ2-7; the D is unclear. Germline V gene data show CDR1 as SGHRS and CDR2 as YFSETQ. V was shortened by 7 bases and J by 0 bases, with 20 bases between the two germline ends. This CDR3 region has 16 residues. The CDR3 sequence: CASLAEGPRDSYEQYV. The CDR3 nucleotides are TGCGCCAGCCTCGCGGAAGGGCCTCGAGACTCCTACGAGCAGTACGTC.

This clonotype was detected only a few times. The chain carries TRBV11-2 and TRBJ2-1; a weak D match, TRBD2 (6 bases). Germline V CDR1 and CDR2: SGHAT, FQNNGV. The CDR3 covers 15 residues. V was trimmed by 5 bases and J by 6 bases, leaving 17 bases between them. The CDR3 DNA reads as TGTGCCAGCAGCCGCGTGGCGGGGCCAAGCAATGAGCAGTTCTTC. Translation gives CASSRVAGPSNEQFF.

V and J are TRBV19 and TRBJ2-5, with 9 bases identical to TRBD1. Losses at the gene ends were 7 bases for V and 4 bases for J; bases not matched to a gene: 7. The CDR3 is 14 residues long. Germline CDR1 and CDR2: LNHDA and SQIVND (reference sequence). This CDR3 is CASTPQGARETQYF. In DNA form, the CDR3 reads TGTGCCAGTACCCCACAGGGGGCAAGAGAGACCCAGTACTTC.

In this sample, this clonotype turned up a few times. V is TRBV4-2 and J is TRBJ1-5, with D unclear. The V and J ends lost 5 bases and 5 bases respectively, with 10 bases between them. Germline V gives CDR1 LGHNA, CDR2 YNFKEQ. The CDR3 runs 13 residues. This CDR3 is CASSGKLDQPQHF. In nucleotides, the CDR3 is TGTGCCAGCAGCGGTAAGCTTGATCAGCCCCAGCATTTT.

V gene TRBV20-1 combines with J gene TRBJ2-5, with D possibly TRBD1 on 6 matching bases. Germline values: CDR1 DFQATT, CDR2 SNEGSKA (reference sequence). V dropped 6 bases and J dropped 2 bases, with 16 bases sitting between them. This CDR3 spans 14 amino acids. The CDR3 nucleotides read TGCAGTGCCAGTTTTACTAGGGGGCAAGAGACCCAGTACTTC. Encoded protein: CSASFTRGQETQYF.

This clonotype has ten or more counts. The V gene is TRBV6-5, the J gene TRBJ1-1, with TRBD1 as a possible D gene (5 bases). With 5 bases removed from V and 1 base from J, the gap between germline ends came to 8 bases. This CDR3 is 13 amino acids long. Per the germline V gene, CDR1 is MNHEY and CDR2 is SVGAGI. The CDR3 region has the DNA TGTGCCAGCAGTCGACAGAAGAACACTGAAGCTTTCTTT. Translating it yields CASSRQKNTEAFF.

This clonotype was recorded only once. The chain couples TRBV12-3 or TRBV12-4 to TRBJ2-3, with TRBD2 as a possible D gene (7 bases). Trimming stripped 5 bases from V and 2 bases from J, with 20 bases between. The CDR3 sequence is 17 residues long. CDR3 DNA: TGTGCCAGCAGTCCCCGGGGGGCCCAACCCCTCACAGATACGCAGTATTTT. Translated: CASSPRGAQPLTDTQYF.

This clonotype appeared a few times. V usage is TRBV12-3 or TRBV12-4 and J usage is TRBJ1-1; no clear D gene. The V end was cut by 2 bases, the J end by 1 base, with 5 bases between. CDR3 length: 13 amino acids. The CDR3 sequence is CASSLMRNTEAFF. In DNA, the CDR3 is TGTGCCAGCAGTTTAATGCGGAACACTGAAGCTTTCTTT.

This clonotype was observed a few times. The chain couples TRBV5-6 to TRBJ1-1; 7 bases fit TRBD1. With V trimmed by 1 base and J by 1 base, 4 bases remained unmatched. The CDR3 spans 15 residues. CDR1 is SGHDT, CDR2 YYEEEE, per germline. CDR3 region: CASSLYGTANTEAFF. In DNA form, the CDR3 reads TGTGCCAGCAGCTTGTATGGGACAGCGAACACTGAAGCTTTCTTT. The complete variable domain, with remaining parts taken from reference TRBV5-6 and TRBJ1-1, reads DAGVTQSPTHLIKTRGQQVTLRCSPKSGHDTVSWYQQALGQGPQFIFQYYEEEERQRGNFPDRFSGHQFPNYSSELNVNALLLGDSALYLCASSLYGTANTEAFFGQGTRLTVV.

The chain joins TRBV11-2 to TRBJ2-1, with 12 nucleotides matching TRBD2. Per germline, CDR1 SGHAT and CDR2 FQNNGV. The CDR3 is made up of 15 amino acids. The J segment lost 4 bases and the V segment lost 5 bases, leaving 3 bases of the junction unmatched. CDR3 residues: CASSQTSGGYNEQFF. The CDR3 coding sequence is TGTGCCAGCAGCCAAACTAGCGGGGGGTACAATGAGCAGTTCTTC.

The chain recombines TRBV7-6 with TRBJ2-5; D possibly corresponds to TRBD1 (5 bases). V was clipped by 0 bases and J by 5 bases, with 16 bases between them. This CDR3 contains 16 residues. CDR1 and CDR2 from the germline V gene are SGHVS and FNYEAQ. The CDR3 sequence: CASSLAEAGMGETQYF. The CDR3 coding sequence is TGTGCCAGCAGCTTAGCCGAGGCAGGGATGGGTGAGACCCAGTACTTC.

This clonotype appeared many times. This chain uses TRBV20-1 with TRBJ2-1, with no clear D. Germline V gene sequence: CDR1 DFQATT, CDR2 SNEGSKA (reference sequence). CDR3 length equals 13 residues. V dropped 3 bases and J dropped 5 bases, with 11 bases sitting between them. CDR3 in amino acids: CSARSGFNNEQFF. The DNA of the CDR3 is TGCAGTGCTAGGTCCGGATTTAACAATGAGCAGTTCTTC.